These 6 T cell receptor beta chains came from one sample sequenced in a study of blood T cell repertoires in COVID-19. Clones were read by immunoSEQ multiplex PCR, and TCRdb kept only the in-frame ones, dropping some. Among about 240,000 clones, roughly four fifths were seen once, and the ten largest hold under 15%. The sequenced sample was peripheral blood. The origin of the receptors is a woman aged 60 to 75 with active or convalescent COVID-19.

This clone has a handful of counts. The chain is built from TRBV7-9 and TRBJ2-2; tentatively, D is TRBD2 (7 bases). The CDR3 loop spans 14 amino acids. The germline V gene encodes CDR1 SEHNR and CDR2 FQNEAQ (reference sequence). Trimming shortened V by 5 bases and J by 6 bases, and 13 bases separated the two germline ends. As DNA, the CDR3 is TGTGCCAGCAGCCCCCGAGGGGGGGCCGGGGAGCTGTTTTTT. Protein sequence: CASSPRGGAGELFF.

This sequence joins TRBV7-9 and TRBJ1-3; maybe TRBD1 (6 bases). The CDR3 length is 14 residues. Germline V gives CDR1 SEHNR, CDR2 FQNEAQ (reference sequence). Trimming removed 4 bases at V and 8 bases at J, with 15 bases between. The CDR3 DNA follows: TGTGCCAGCAGCTCTGGACAGCCTAGAGACACCATATATTTT. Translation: CASSSGQPRDTIYF.

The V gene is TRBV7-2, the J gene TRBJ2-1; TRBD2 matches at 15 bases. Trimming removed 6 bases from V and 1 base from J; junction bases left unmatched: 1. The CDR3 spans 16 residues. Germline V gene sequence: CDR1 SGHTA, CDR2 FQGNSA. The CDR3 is CASRGTSGGSYNEQFF. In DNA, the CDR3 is TGTGCCAGCAGGGGGACTAGCGGGGGGTCCTACAATGAGCAGTTCTTC.

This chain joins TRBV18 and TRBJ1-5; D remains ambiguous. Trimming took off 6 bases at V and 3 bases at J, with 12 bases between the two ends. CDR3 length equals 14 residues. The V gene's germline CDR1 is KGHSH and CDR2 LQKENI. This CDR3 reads CASSPRQSNQPQHF. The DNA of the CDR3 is TGTGCCAGCTCCCCTAGGCAGTCCAATCAGCCCCAGCATTTT.

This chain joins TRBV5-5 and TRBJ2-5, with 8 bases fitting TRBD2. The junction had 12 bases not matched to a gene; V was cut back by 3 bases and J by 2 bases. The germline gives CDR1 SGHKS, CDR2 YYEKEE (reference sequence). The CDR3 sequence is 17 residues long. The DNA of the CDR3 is TGTGCCAGCAGCTCCCGACTAGCGCGGCCAACTCAAGAGACCCAGTACTTC. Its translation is CASSSRLARPTQETQYF.

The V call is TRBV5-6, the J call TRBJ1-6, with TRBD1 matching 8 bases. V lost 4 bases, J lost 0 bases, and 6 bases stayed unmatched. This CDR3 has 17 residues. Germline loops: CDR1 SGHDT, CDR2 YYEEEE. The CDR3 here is CASSPGQARSYNSPLHF. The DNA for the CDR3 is TGTGCCAGCAGCCCGGGACAGGCACGCTCCTATAATTCACCCCTCCACTTT.